This passage covers 14 T cell receptor beta chains from one sample sequenced in a study of T-cell reconstitution after alpha-beta-depleted transplantation in children. The TCRbeta library incorporated unique molecular identifiers. Each CDR3 protein is one row after TCRdb ran MiXCR on the PCR reads. The repertoire holds hundreds of thousands of distinct CDR3 sequences, with about 11% as singletons. This sample comprised PBMCs, obtained before TCRalphabeta/CD19-depleted stem cell transplant. These receptors all stem from a child aged 2 to 15 with inherited bone marrow failure, due to receive a stem cell transplant.

The genes are TRBV7-9 and TRBJ2-5; D is possibly TRBD2 (5 bases). Trimming stripped 5 bases from V and 5 bases from J, with 21 bases between. The CDR3 runs to 16 residues. Looked up from germline, CDR1 is SEHNR and CDR2 is FQNEAQ (reference sequence). The CDR3 bases are TGTGCCAGCAGCCCCCCCGAGGGTAGCCGGAGGGAGACCCAGTACTTC. Protein product: CASSPPEGSRRETQYF. The entire variable domain, with the rest obtained from reference TRBV7-9 and TRBJ2-5, is as follows: DTGVSQNPRHKITKRGQNVTFRCDPISEHNRLYWYRQTLGQGPEFLTYFQNEAQLEKSRLLSDRFSAERPKGSFSTLEIQRTEQGDSAMYLCASSPPEGSRRETQYFGPGTRLLVL.

At least ten counts were recorded for this clonotype. The chain carries TRBV12-3 or TRBV12-4 and TRBJ2-3; tentative D call: TRBD1 (6 bases). V was clipped by 3 bases and J by 2 bases, with 12 bases between them. The CDR3 sequence is 15 residues long. The CDR3 loop reads CASSFLGQHTDTQYF. The CDR3 DNA reads TGTGCCAGCAGTTTTCTGGGACAACACACAGATACGCAGTATTTT.

This clonotype was counted many times. The chain carries TRBV30 and TRBJ1-5; D gene ambiguous. The V gene lost 0 bases and the J gene lost 4 bases, with 10 bases spanning the gap. The CDR3 covers 14 residues. Germline lookup yields CDR1 GTSNPN and CDR2 SVGIG (reference sequence). The CDR3 loop reads CAWSVRLGNQPQHF. The CDR3 region has the DNA TGTGCCTGGAGTGTAAGACTGGGAAATCAGCCCCAGCATTTT.

There are many counts of this clonotype. The V gene is TRBV2, the J gene TRBJ2-1; no clear D. There are 12 residues in the CDR3. The V gene's germline CDR1 is SNHLY and CDR2 FYNNEI. Trimming removed 6 bases from V and 4 bases from J, with 7 bases in between. CDR3 residues: CASRLIYNEQFF. CDR3 in DNA: TGTGCCAGCAGACTGATTTACAATGAGCAGTTCTTC.

The chain combines TRBV5-1 with TRBJ2-1; weak D call: TRBD1 (6 bases). Germline V gene lookup returns CDR1 SGHRS and CDR2 YFSETQ. CDR3 length equals 17 residues. V lost 4 bases to trimming and J lost 0 bases, with 17 bases between them. This CDR3 is CASSPYPQGSSYNEQFF. DNA for the CDR3: TGCGCCAGCAGCCCCTACCCACAGGGAAGCTCCTACAATGAGCAGTTCTTC. The full variable domain, completed using reference TRBV5-1 and TRBJ2-1, is KAGVTQTPRYLIKTRGQQVTLSCSPISGHRSVSWYQQTPGQGLQFLFEYFSETQRNKGNFPGRFSGRQFSNSRSEMNVSTLELGDSALYLCASSPYPQGSSYNEQFFGPGTRLTVL.

The sample holds many counts of this clonotype. V is TRBV6-2 or TRBV6-3 and J is TRBJ2-1, with D uncertain. Trimming pared 2 bases from V and 9 bases from J, leaving 5 bases between. This CDR3 contains 11 residues. Germline V gives CDR1 MNHEY, CDR2 SVGEGT. The CDR3 DNA follows: TGTGCCAGCAGTTACATCAGTGAGCAGTTCTTC. Protein product: CASSYISEQFF.

This clonotype appeared many times. The chain combines TRBV5-6 with TRBJ1-2, with D tentatively TRBD1 (5 bases). The V and J ends lost 5 bases and 4 bases respectively, with 15 bases between them. The CDR3 loop spans 14 amino acids. The V gene's germline CDR1 is SGHDT and CDR2 YYEEEE. The DNA of the CDR3 is TGTGCCAGCAGACAAAGCGGGGGGACCTATGGCTACACCTTC. Protein sequence: CASRQSGGTYGYTF.

In this sample, this clonotype turned up a few times. This chain links TRBV7-9 with TRBJ2-6, with a possible D match to TRBD1 (6 bases). CDR3 size: 18 residues. Per the germline V gene, CDR1 is SEHNR and CDR2 is FQNEAQ (reference sequence). The germline V and J ends were trimmed by 5 bases and 0 bases, with 17 bases remaining between them. CDR3 residues: CASSLKPDRLSGANVLTF. The CDR3 nucleotides read TGTGCCAGCAGCCTAAAACCGGACAGACTCTCTGGGGCCAACGTCCTGACTTTC.

There are many counts of this clonotype. The chain combines TRBV5-1 with TRBJ1-1, with D perhaps matching TRBD1 (5 bases). Trimming took off 1 base at V and 4 bases at J, with 5 bases between the two ends. The germline gives CDR1 SGHRS, CDR2 YFSETQ. This CDR3 is 12 amino acids long. CDR3 nucleotide sequence: TGCGCCAGCAGCTTGACAGGCACTGAAGCTTTCTTT. It codes for CASSLTGTEAFF.

Ten or more counts support this clonotype. The J gene is TRBJ2-7, the V gene TRBV4-1; the D is unclear. From germline, CDR1 is MGHRA and CDR2 YSYEKL. The CDR3 spans 15 residues. V was shortened by 0 bases and J by 0 bases, with 9 bases between the two germline ends. The CDR3 loop reads CASSQDWGFSYEQYF. The CDR3 DNA follows: TGCGCCAGCAGCCAAGACTGGGGATTCTCCTACGAGCAGTACTTC.

The chain recombines TRBV20-1 with TRBJ2-1; 9 nucleotides align to TRBD2. Germline CDR1 is DFQATT and CDR2 is SNEGSKA (reference sequence). V lost 2 bases and J lost 1; bases outside the gene matches: 3. The CDR3 contains 15 residues. This CDR3 is CSARPLAGSYNEQFF. In nucleotides, the CDR3 is TGCAGTGCTAGACCCCTAGCGGGGTCCTACAATGAGCAGTTCTTC.

This clonotype was counted ten times or more. The chain has TRBV15 and TRBJ2-2, with 12 bases that match TRBD2. J lost 3 bases, V lost 6 bases, and 5 bases had no gene match. CDR3 size: 16 residues. Germline V gene sequence: CDR1 LNHNV, CDR2 YYDKDF (reference sequence). The CDR3 here is CATSLTSGRYTGELFF. CDR3 in DNA: TGTGCCACCAGTCTTACTAGCGGGAGGTACACCGGGGAGCTGTTTTTT.

This clonotype showed up many times. The chain combines TRBV5-1 with TRBJ2-3; 7 bases are a match to TRBD1. The CDR3 has 15 residues. Germline CDR1 and CDR2: SGHRS and YFSETQ. J was trimmed by 0 bases and V by 2 bases; bases with no gene match: 3. The CDR3 DNA reads as TGCGCCAGCAGCTTTGACAGGGTTAGCACAGATACGCAGTATTTT. Translation gives CASSFDRVSTDTQYF.

There are many counts of this clonotype. The CDR3 here is CSARDLAGHNEQFF. CDR3 bases: TGCAGTGCTAGAGATCTAGCGGGGCACAATGAGCAGTTCTTC. The chain joins TRBV20-1 to TRBJ2-1, with 9 bases matching TRBD2. CDR3 size: 14 residues. CDR1 is DFQATT and CDR2 is SNEGSKA in the germline V gene (reference sequence). Trimming at V came to 0 bases and at J to 5 bases, leaving 2 bases not matched to a gene.